This T cell receptor (beta chain) was found in a study of OX40 agonist ivuxolimab in advanced cancers. Study conclusions and caveats: Normalized T-cell clonal expansion was also low in some nonresponders.

The method was immunoSEQ multiplex PCR; TCRdb's version includes in-frame clones alone and lacks a portion of them. The sample has 75,000 to 95,000 clones; about 80% are singletons. With regard to this clone: Its cognate antigen is unknown.

Germline CDR1 is SGHTA and CDR2 is FQGNSA. With V trimmed by 5 bases and J by 1 base, 6 bases remained unmatched. This CDR3 spans 15 amino acids. This TCR came from an adult with an advanced solid tumor such as melanoma, head and neck, liver or kidney cancer. The material sequenced was CD4+ or CD8+ T cells sorted from blood, taken in a trial of the OX40 agonist ivuxolimab. The gene calls are TRBV7-2 and TRBJ2-3; 7 nucleotides agree with TRBD2. Here the CDR3 DNA reads TGTGCCAGCAGCGGAATTGCGGGGGGCACAGATACGCAGTATTTT. It is translated as CASSGIAGGTDTQYF.